A single sample gave rise to the 22 T cell receptor beta chains below, sequenced in a study of post-analysis software for immune sequencing data. Study-wide findings and caveats: TRBV segments more frequent in patients than in controls numbered roughly 5 and included TRBV5-6, TRBV5-1 and TRBV20-1.

No antigen has been assigned to these receptors. Unique molecular identifiers were present in the TCR beta cDNA libraries. TCRdb re-analysed the PCR reads in MiXCR, keeping a single row per CDR3 protein. This table holds hundreds of thousands of distinct CDR3 sequences, roughly half found once. Material for sequencing was blood. These receptors originate from a girl between 10 and 17 years old with multiple sclerosis.

This clonotype was seen more than once but under ten times. An end of the junction differs from the germline gene, which may be a read error. The rearrangement links TRBV3-1 to TRBJ1-2; 12 bases line up with TRBD1. The CDR3 is made up of 13 amino acids. The germline gives CDR1 LGHDT, CDR2 YNNKEL (reference sequence). In nucleotides, the CDR3 is TGTGCCAGCAGCCCCGGGACAGGGGGCGGCTCCACCTTC. Amino acid sequence: CASSPGTGGGSTF.

V is TRBV7-2 and J is TRBJ1-2; D gene unclear. This CDR3 has 15 amino acids. V lost 7 bases to trimming and J lost 0 bases, with 15 bases between them. Per the germline V gene, CDR1 is SGHTA and CDR2 is FQGNSA. The CDR3 region has the DNA TGTGCCAGCACCCCACCCCGAGCGTCTAACTATGGCTACACCTTC. Amino acid sequence: CASTPPRASNYGYTF. The entire variable domain, with the rest obtained from reference TRBV7-2 and TRBJ1-2, is as follows: GAGVSQSPSNKVTEKGKDVELRCDPISGHTALYWYRQSLGQGLEFLIYFQGNSAPDKSGLPSDRFSAERTGGSVSTLTIQRTQQEDSAVYLCASTPPRASNYGYTFGSGTRLTVV.

This clonotype was observed a single time. J is TRBJ2-7 and V is TRBV6-5; 7 bases are a match to TRBD2. Germline V gives CDR1 MNHEY, CDR2 SVGAGI. The CDR3 contains 15 residues. V shed 7 bases, J shed 2 bases, and the junction held 11 bases outside the gene matches. The CDR3 protein is CASTLGLTHTYEQYF. The CDR3 nucleotides are TGTGCCAGCACCCTGGGACTAACCCATACCTACGAGCAGTACTTC.

This clonotype was detected only a few times. The V call is TRBV7-2, the J call TRBJ2-4; the D is unclear. Trimming pared 1 base from V and 1 base from J, leaving 5 bases between. There are 14 residues in the CDR3. Per the germline V gene, CDR1 is SGHTA and CDR2 is FQGNSA. This chain's CDR3 is CASSLVFAKNIQYF. The DNA of the CDR3 is TGTGCCAGCAGCTTAGTGTTCGCCAAAAACATTCAGTACTTC. The variable domain in full, completed from reference TRBV7-2 and TRBJ2-4, reads GAGVSQSPSNKVTEKGKDVELRCDPISGHTALYWYRQSLGQGLEFLIYFQGNSAPDKSGLPSDRFSAERTGGSVSTLTIQRTQQEDSAVYLCASSLVFAKNIQYFGAGTRLSVL.

The V call is TRBV12-3 or TRBV12-4, the J call TRBJ2-5; 11 bases map to TRBD2. V gave up 2 bases and J gave up 0 bases; unmatched junction bases: 20. CDR3 length: 22 amino acids. Here the CDR3 DNA reads TGTGCCAGCAGTTTAACTACCGGAAAGCCGGGACTAGCGGACGCGTACCAAGAGACCCAGTACTTC. Residues: CASSLTTGKPGLADAYQETQYF.

In DNA form, the CDR3 reads TGTGCCAGCAGCTGCCTAAGCGGCTCCTACGAGCAGTACTTC. Its protein is CASSCLSGSYEQYF. The chain recombines TRBV7-9 with TRBJ2-7; D possibly corresponds to TRBD2 (5 bases). The CDR3 is made up of 14 amino acids. The germline V and J ends were trimmed by 4 bases and 0 bases, with 10 bases remaining between them. Germline CDR1 reads SEHNR; CDR2 reads FQNEAQ (reference sequence).

This chain links TRBV7-7 with TRBJ2-1, with 8 bases lining up with TRBD1. The germline gives CDR1 SSHAT, CDR2 FNYEAQ (reference sequence). This CDR3 is built from 13 residues. The V and J ends lost 2 bases and 8 bases, in that order; junction bases with no gene match: 2. CDR3 protein: CASSLSQGDEQFF. CDR3 bases: TGTGCCAGCAGCTTATCACAGGGGGATGAGCAGTTCTTC.

The chain employs TRBV5-1 and TRBJ2-1; TRBD2 is a possible D gene (6 bases). The CDR3 sequence is 13 residues long. V was pared by 7 bases and J by 9 bases, with 17 bases between. The germline V gene encodes CDR1 SGHRS and CDR2 YFSETQ. The CDR3 is CASVGLGDSEQFF. CDR3 nucleotide sequence: TGCGCCAGCGTCGGCCTAGGGGACTCTGAGCAGTTCTTC.

The chain links TRBV18 to TRBJ2-5; no clear D gene. CDR1 is KGHSH, CDR2 LQKENI, per germline. V was shortened by 0 bases and J by 5 bases, with 10 bases between the two germline ends. This CDR3 region has 14 residues. In DNA, the CDR3 is TGTGCCAGCTCACCACCGGTCATGTACGAGACCCAGTACTTC. The encoded protein is CASSPPVMYETQYF.

The gene calls are TRBV18 and TRBJ2-5; D not resolved. Trimming took 5 bases from V and 4 from J, leaving 8 bases between them. Germline values: CDR1 KGHSH, CDR2 LQKENI. The length of the CDR3 is 12 residues. This CDR3 reads CASSNVGETQYF. CDR3 coding DNA: TGTGCCAGCTCAAACGTGGGAGAGACCCAGTACTTC.

The J gene is TRBJ2-7, the V gene TRBV7-3, with no clear D. The ends were cut back, 1 base at V and 7 bases at J, with 14 bases in the middle. The CDR3 runs to 14 residues. The germline V gene encodes CDR1 SGHTA and CDR2 FQGTGA. Written as DNA, the CDR3 is TGTGCCAGCAGCTTAAGCGGCAGCTACAATGAGCAGTACTTC. This encodes CASSLSGSYNEQYF.

This chain uses TRBV6-5 with TRBJ1-2, with D unclear. The germline CDR1 and CDR2 sequences are MNHEY and SVGAGI. The CDR3 loop spans 13 amino acids. Trimming shortened V by 0 bases and J by 7 bases, and 9 bases separated the two germline ends. The chain's CDR3 is CASSYSISRGYTF. The CDR3 DNA reads as TGTGCCAGCAGTTACTCGATCTCTCGTGGCTACACCTTC.

The V gene is TRBV7-9, the J gene TRBJ2-3; 10 bases are shared with TRBD2. Losses at the gene ends were 3 bases for V and 2 bases for J; bases not matched to a gene: 5. CDR1 SEHNR and CDR2 FQNEAQ come from the germline V gene (reference sequence). The CDR3 covers 16 residues. CDR3 DNA: TGTGCCAGCAGCTTCTCCCTAGCGGGGGTCACAGATACGCAGTATTTT. It specifies CASSFSLAGVTDTQYF.

This clonotype came up once. This chain joins TRBV3-1 and TRBJ1-2, with TRBD1 identical over 8 bases. V lost 3 bases and J lost 5; bases outside the gene matches: 8. This CDR3 spans 15 amino acids. Per germline, CDR1 LGHDT and CDR2 YNNKEL (reference sequence). CDR3 in DNA: TGTGCCAGCAGCCATCGCCGGGACAGGATTTATGGCTACACCTTC. Encoded protein: CASSHRRDRIYGYTF. The whole variable domain, filled in from reference TRBV3-1 and TRBJ1-2, reads DTAVSQTPKYLVTQMGNDKSIKCEQNLGHDTMYWYKQDSKKFLKIMFSYNNKELIINETVPNRFSPKSPDKAHLNLHINSLELGDSAVYFCASSHRRDRIYGYTFGSGTRLTVV.

V and J are TRBV29-1 and TRBJ2-7; 9 bases match TRBD1. The CDR3 totals 15 residues. Germline assignment: CDR1 SQVTM and CDR2 ANQGSEA. With V trimmed by 2 bases and J by 0 bases, 5 bases remained unmatched. The CDR3 nucleotides are TGCAGCGTTGAAACGGGACAGGGTGGCTCCTACGAGCAGTACTTC. This encodes CSVETGQGGSYEQYF.

The chain has TRBV20-1 and TRBJ2-1; D assignment may be TRBD1 or TRBD2 (5 bases each). The V gene's germline CDR1 is DFQATT and CDR2 SNEGSKA (reference sequence). The ends were cut back, 6 bases at V and 6 bases at J, with 18 bases in the middle. This CDR3 region has 14 residues. The CDR3 DNA reads as TGCAGTGCCAGGGACGGTGAGGTAGCCAATGAGCAGTTCTTC. This codes for CSARDGEVANEQFF.

As DNA, the CDR3 is TGCAGTGCTACTACTCCGACTAGCGGGAATCACAATGAGCAGTTCTTC. Protein product: CSATTPTSGNHNEQFF. The J gene is TRBJ2-1, the V gene TRBV20-1, with TRBD2 matching over 11 bases. Germline trimming cut 4 bases from V and 5 bases from J; bases unmatched to any gene: 10. The CDR3 is 16 amino acids. Germline values: CDR1 DFQATT, CDR2 SNEGSKA (reference sequence).

This chain links TRBV3-1 with TRBJ1-2; 9 nucleotides match TRBD1. V was pared by 4 bases and J by 3 bases, with 3 bases of the junction left unmatched. This CDR3 is 14 amino acids long. The germline V gene encodes CDR1 LGHDT and CDR2 YNNKEL (reference sequence). For the CDR3, the DNA is TGTGCCAGCAGCCTATGGACAGGGGACTATGGCTACACCTTC. It translates to CASSLWTGDYGYTF. Variable domain in full (rest from reference TRBV3-1 and TRBJ1-2): DTAVSQTPKYLVTQMGNDKSIKCEQNLGHDTMYWYKQDSKKFLKIMFSYNNKELIINETVPNRFSPKSPDKAHLNLHINSLELGDSAVYFCASSLWTGDYGYTFGSGTRLTVV.

This clonotype came up a few times. This chain connects TRBV10-3 to TRBJ2-7; 9 bases are a match to TRBD2. Germline assignment: CDR1 ENHRY and CDR2 SYGVKD. This CDR3 is 14 amino acids long. Trimming took 2 bases from V and 7 from J; bases not matched to a gene: 6. CDR3 residues: CAISETSGPPEQYF. The CDR3 DNA follows: TGTGCCATCAGTGAGACTAGCGGGCCACCTGAGCAGTACTTC.

The chain joins TRBV7-2 to TRBJ2-5; 7 bases agree with TRBD1. CDR1 and CDR2 from the germline V gene are SGHTA and FQGNSA. This CDR3 is built from 16 residues. After removal of 4 bases from V and 5 bases from J, the junction contained 13 bases not matched to a gene. The CDR3 region has the DNA TGTGCCAGCAGCTCCAACGCAGTAGGGGGCCGGGAGACCCAGTACTTC. Encoded protein: CASSSNAVGGRETQYF. The full variable domain, in which reference TRBV7-2 and TRBJ2-5 provide the parts outside the CDR3, is GAGVSQSPSNKVTEKGKDVELRCDPISGHTALYWYRQSLGQGLEFLIYFQGNSAPDKSGLPSDRFSAERTGGSVSTLTIQRTQQEDSAVYLCASSSNAVGGRETQYFGPGTRLLVL.

The chain uses TRBV7-9 and TRBJ2-1; 7 nucleotides agree with TRBD1. The length of the CDR3 is 16 residues. V shed 2 bases and J 10 bases; nucleotides not matched to a gene: 14. CDR1 and CDR2 from the germline V gene are SEHNR and FQNEAQ (reference sequence). DNA for the CDR3: TGTGCCAGCAGCTTAAAACTAAGGAGGCCCAGGGGGGAGCAGTTCTTC. Its protein is CASSLKLRRPRGEQFF.

The chain couples TRBV3-1 to TRBJ2-7, with a weak D call TRBD2 (7 bases). V gave up 3 bases and J gave up 5 bases, with 20 bases separating them. There are 16 residues in the CDR3. Germline V gene data show CDR1 as LGHDT and CDR2 as YNNKEL (reference sequence). The CDR3 sequence is CASSQEGGGPLDEQYF. CDR3 sequence (DNA): TGTGCCAGCAGCCAGGAAGGGGGGGGACCCCTCGACGAGCAGTACTTC.